The next 4 T cell receptor beta chains were all read from a single sample in a study of T cell responses to AZD1222 COVID-19 vaccine (dated by TCRdb to about 2021). Library preparation employed the immunoSEQ multiplex PCR assay. Held by TCRdb, this immuneACCESS table contains in-frame sequences only and omits some clones. Under half of the omission traces to an unresolved V gene where checked; the cause of the rest is unknown. The sample records 130,000 to 150,000 clones, roughly nine tenths of which are singletons. Clones ranked in the top ten supply 4.5% to 6% of the sample. The time point label of this sample denotes: baseline before first vaccination. The sequencing here drew on peripheral blood, taken on day 0 of AZD1222 vaccination. The receptors derive from an adult in good health.

The chain carries TRBV6-5 and TRBJ2-7; 7 bases are shared with TRBD1. CDR1 MNHEY and CDR2 SVGAGI come from the germline V gene. The ends lost 8 bases at V and 7 bases at J; junction bases unmatched: 8. This CDR3 region has 12 residues. CDR3 in amino acids: CASSQSGGEQYF. Written as DNA, the CDR3 is TGTGCCAGCTCCCAATCAGGGGGAGAGCAGTACTTC.

In its sample, this clone was seen once. The chain employs TRBV24-1 and TRBJ2-2; TRBD2 matches at 7 bases. V trimming: 1 base; J trimming: 6 bases; junction bases outside the gene matches: 7. CDR1 is KGHDR and CDR2 is SFDVKD in the germline V gene. CDR3 length: 16 amino acids. The CDR3 bases are TGTGCCACCAGTGATTTTAACCCGGGAGGATCCGGGGAGCTGTTTTTT. It encodes CATSDFNPGGSGELFF.

The CDR3 protein is CASSLGLGVYEQYF. In DNA, the CDR3 is TGTGCCAGCAGCTTAGGTTTAGGGGTCTACGAGCAGTACTTC. The V and J genes are TRBV7-2 and TRBJ2-7; tentative D call: TRBD1 (5 bases). Trimming pared 1 base from V and 3 bases from J, leaving 10 bases between. Germline loops: CDR1 SGHTA, CDR2 FQGNSA. The CDR3 spans 14 residues.

The V gene is TRBV19, the J gene TRBJ1-5; no clear D. The V gene's germline CDR1 is LNHDA and CDR2 SQIVND (reference sequence). The CDR3 runs 14 residues. Between the trimmed V and J ends, which lost 8 bases and 2 bases, there was a span of 13 bases. The CDR3: CASDSPVGNQPQHF. CDR3 nucleotides: TGTGCCAGTGACTCTCCGGTGGGCAATCAGCCCCAGCATTTT. The full variable domain, its missing parts supplied by reference TRBV19 and TRBJ1-5, is DGGITQSPKYLFRKEGQNVTLSCEQNLNHDAMYWYRQDPGQGLRLIYYSQIVNDFQKGDIAEGYSVSREKKESFPLTVTSAQKNPTAFYLCASDSPVGNQPQHFGDGTRLSIL.